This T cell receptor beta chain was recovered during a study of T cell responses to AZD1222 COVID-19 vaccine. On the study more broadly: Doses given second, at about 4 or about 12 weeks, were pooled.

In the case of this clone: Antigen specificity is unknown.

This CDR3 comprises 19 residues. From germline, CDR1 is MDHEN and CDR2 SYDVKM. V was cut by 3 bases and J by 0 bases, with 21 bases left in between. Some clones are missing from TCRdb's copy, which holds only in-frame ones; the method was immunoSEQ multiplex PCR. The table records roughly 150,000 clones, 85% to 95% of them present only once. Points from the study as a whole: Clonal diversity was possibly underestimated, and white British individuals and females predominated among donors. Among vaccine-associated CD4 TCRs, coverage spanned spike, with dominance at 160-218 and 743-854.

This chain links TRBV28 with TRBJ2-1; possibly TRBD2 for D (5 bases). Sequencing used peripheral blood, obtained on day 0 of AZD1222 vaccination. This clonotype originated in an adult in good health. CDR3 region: CASSFRLAHEQHSYNEQFF. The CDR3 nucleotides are TGTGCCAGCAGTTTTAGGCTAGCCCACGAACAGCACTCCTACAATGAGCAGTTCTTC.